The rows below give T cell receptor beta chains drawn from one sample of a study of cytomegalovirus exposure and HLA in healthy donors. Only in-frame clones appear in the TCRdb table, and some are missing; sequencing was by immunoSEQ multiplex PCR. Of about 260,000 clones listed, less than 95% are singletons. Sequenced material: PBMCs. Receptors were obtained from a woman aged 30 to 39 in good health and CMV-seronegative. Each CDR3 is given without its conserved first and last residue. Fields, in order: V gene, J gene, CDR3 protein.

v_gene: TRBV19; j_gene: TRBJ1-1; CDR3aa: ASSIDLRGNTEAF
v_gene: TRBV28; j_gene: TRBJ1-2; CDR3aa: ASSYGGAGGDYGYT
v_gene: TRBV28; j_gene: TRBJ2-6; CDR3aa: ASLPGLISSGANVLT
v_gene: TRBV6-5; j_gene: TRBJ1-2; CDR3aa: ASSYQGEGGYT
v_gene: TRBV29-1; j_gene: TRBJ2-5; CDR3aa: SVESRAGPQETQY
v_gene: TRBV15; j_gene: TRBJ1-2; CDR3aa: ATSRGVVYGYT
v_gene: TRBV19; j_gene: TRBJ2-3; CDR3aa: ASSITGGPTDTQY
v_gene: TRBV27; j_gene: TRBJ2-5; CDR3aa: ASSLFGDLETQY
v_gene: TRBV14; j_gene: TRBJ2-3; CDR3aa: ASSQVVAASSTDTQY
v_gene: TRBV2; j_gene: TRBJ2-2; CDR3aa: ASSERRSTGELF
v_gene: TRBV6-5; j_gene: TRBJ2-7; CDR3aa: ASMIDRASYEQY
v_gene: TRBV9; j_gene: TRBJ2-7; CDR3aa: ASSVEPAGGPGGSYEQY
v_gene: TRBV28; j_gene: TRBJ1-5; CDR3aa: ASSFLYRVGNQPQH
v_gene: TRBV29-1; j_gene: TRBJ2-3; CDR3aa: SVGLADTQY
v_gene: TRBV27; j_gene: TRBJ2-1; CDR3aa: ASSATAGQAPYNEQF
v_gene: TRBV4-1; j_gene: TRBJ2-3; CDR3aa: ASSREPAGGPDTQY
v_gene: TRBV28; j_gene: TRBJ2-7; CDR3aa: ASSGANLAANYEQY
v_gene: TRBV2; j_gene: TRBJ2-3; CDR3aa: ASEREVTSTDTQY
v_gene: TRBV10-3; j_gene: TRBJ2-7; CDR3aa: AISSRTYEQY
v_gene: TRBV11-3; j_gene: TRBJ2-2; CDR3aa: ASSWGDRGMPGELF
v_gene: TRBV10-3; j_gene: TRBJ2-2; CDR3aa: AISDPGGTGDAGELF
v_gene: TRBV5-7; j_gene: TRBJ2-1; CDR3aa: ASSAPGTGHTNEQF
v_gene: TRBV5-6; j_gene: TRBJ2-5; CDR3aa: ASSLRLGETQY
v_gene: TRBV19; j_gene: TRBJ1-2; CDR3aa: ASSTHRTGMEGYT
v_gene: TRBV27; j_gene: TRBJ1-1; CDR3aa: ASSPGVGSSEAF
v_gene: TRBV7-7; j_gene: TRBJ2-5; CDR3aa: ASSIGPGSGETQY
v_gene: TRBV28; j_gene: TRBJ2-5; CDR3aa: ASSFRPPAKY
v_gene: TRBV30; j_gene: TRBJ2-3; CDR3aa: AGGRNTDTQY
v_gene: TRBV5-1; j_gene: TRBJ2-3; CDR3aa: ASSLGLAGTDTQY
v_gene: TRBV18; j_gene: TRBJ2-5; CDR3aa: ASSRATDQETQY
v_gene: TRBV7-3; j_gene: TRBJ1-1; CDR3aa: ASSLNSGGSTEAF
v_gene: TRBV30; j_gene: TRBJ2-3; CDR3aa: AWSATTDTQY
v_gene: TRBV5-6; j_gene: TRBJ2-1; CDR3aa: ASEEGATTEQF
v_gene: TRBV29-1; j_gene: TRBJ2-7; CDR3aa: SVTLGTSGSYEQY
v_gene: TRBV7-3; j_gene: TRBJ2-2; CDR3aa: ASSWGAGSNTGELF
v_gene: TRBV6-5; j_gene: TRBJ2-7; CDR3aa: ASSYGLAGIHEQY
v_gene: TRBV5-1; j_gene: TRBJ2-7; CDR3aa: ASSLRDRAYEQY
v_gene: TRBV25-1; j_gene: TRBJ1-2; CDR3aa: ASRPGTGYSKGGYT
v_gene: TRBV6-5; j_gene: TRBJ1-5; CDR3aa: ASSHRGDQPQH
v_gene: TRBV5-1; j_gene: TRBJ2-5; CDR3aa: ASSLGSLGETQY
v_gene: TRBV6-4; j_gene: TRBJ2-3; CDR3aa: ASSLRGSEDTQY
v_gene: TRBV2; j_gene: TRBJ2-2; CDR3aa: ATQRTGELF
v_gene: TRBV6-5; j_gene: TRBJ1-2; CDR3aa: ASSYGAGTYGYT
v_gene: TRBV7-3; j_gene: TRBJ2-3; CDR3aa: ASSLTVGGTDTQY
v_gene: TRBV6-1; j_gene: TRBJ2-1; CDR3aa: ASMDLLSYNEQF
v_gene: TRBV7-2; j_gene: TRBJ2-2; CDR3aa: ASSLVLAGGMNTGELF
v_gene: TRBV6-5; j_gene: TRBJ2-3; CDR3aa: ASSYSTGLDTQY
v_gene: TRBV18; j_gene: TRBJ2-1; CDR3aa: ASSLDFLASEQF
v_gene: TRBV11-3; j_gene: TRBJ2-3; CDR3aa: ASSPGGGSTDTQY